The next 2 T cell receptor beta chains were all read from a single sample in a study of CD8 T cells in ankylosing spondylitis (dated by TCRdb to about 2017). The method behind the library was 5' RACE. This sample was sequenced with an Illumina HiSeq 2500. TCRdb's own reprocessing of the public reads used fastp at Q25 and MiXCR and kept productive beta chains. Records with the same CDR3 protein are collapsed into one entry carrying the most frequent genes and DNA. This sample lists fewer than 200,000 distinct CDR3 sequences; roughly 18% were detected once. The ten largest make up around 4.5% of the sample. Sequencing was performed on blood, either unsorted or a sorted T cell fraction (not recorded which). These receptors originate from a male donor aged 10-35 years with ankylosing spondylitis or in good health (not recorded which). Donor details come from another sample of the same person, matched by shared clones.

Ten or more counts support this clonotype. The chain recombines TRBV30 with TRBJ1-3; no clear D gene. Germline V CDR1 and CDR2: GTSNPN, SVGIG (reference sequence). This CDR3 has 11 residues. V dropped 3 bases and J dropped 8 bases, with 8 bases sitting between them. The CDR3 bases are TGTGCCTGGAGCCCAAAGGACACCATATATTTT. It translates to CAWSPKDTIYF.

This clonotype was detected ten times or more. The chain recombines TRBV20-1 with TRBJ1-6, with 7 bases fitting TRBD1. With V trimmed by 4 bases and J by 10 bases, 4 bases remained unmatched. The CDR3 is 12 amino acids. Germline V CDR1 and CDR2: DFQATT, SNEGSKA (reference sequence). CDR3 nucleotides: TGCAGTGCTACACGACAGGGCTCACCCCTCCACTTT. Protein sequence: CSATRQGSPLHF.